These 20 T cell receptor beta chains originate from one sample sequenced in a study of blood T cell repertoires in COVID-19. Clones were read by immunoSEQ multiplex PCR, and TCRdb kept only the in-frame ones, dropping some. This repertoire shows around 150,000 clones, roughly 90% found once; its top ten account for 6.6%. Sequencing was done on a sample of PBMCs or T cells enriched from blood (not recorded which). These receptors all come from a woman in her forties or fifties who had recovered from COVID-19.

CDR3 protein: CASSLDRDTEAFF. CDR3 nucleotides: TGTGCCAGCAGCCTGGACAGGGACACTGAAGCTTTCTTT. The V and J genes are TRBV5-4 and TRBJ1-1; 8 bases are shared with TRBD1. V lost 4 bases and J lost 3; bases outside the gene matches: 2. The CDR3 has 13 amino acids. Germline lookup yields CDR1 SGHNT and CDR2 YYREEE (reference sequence). Supplemented by reference TRBV5-4 and TRBJ1-1, the full variable domain reads ETGVTQSPTHLIKTRGQQVTLRCSSQSGHNTVSWYQQALGQGPQFIFQYYREEENGRGNFPPRFSGLQFPNYSSELNVNALELDDSALYLCASSLDRDTEAFFGQGTRLTVV.

The sample holds a few counts of this clone. CDR3 bases: TGTGCCAGCTCACCACCGGGACTTCCCTATGGCTACACCTTC. It translates to CASSPPGLPYGYTF. The chain employs TRBV18 and TRBJ1-2; tentatively, D is TRBD1 (5 bases). Per germline, CDR1 KGHSH and CDR2 LQKENI. Trimming left V 0 bases short and J 4 bases short, with 9 bases between. CDR3 length: 14 residues.

The V call is TRBV4-3, the J call TRBJ1-6, with 7 positions matching TRBD1. Germline lookup yields CDR1 LGHNA and CDR2 YSLEER. There are 14 residues in the CDR3. V was clipped by 5 bases and J by 6 bases; unmatched bases: 4. The CDR3 nucleotides read TGCGCCAGCAGCGGACAGGCCTTTAATTCACCCCTCCACTTT. Translation gives CASSGQAFNSPLHF.

This chain connects TRBV5-5 to TRBJ1-4; 8 bases map to TRBD1. The germline CDR1 and CDR2 sequences are SGHKS and YYEKEE (reference sequence). The CDR3 runs 15 residues. V shed 3 bases and J 7 bases; nucleotides not matched to a gene: 8. The CDR3 region is CASSSTGGWGEKLFF. The DNA of the CDR3 is TGTGCCAGCAGCTCCACAGGGGGTTGGGGTGAAAAACTGTTTTTT.

The J gene is TRBJ1-1, the V gene TRBV5-4, with a weak D call TRBD1 (5 bases). The CDR3 spans 15 residues. The ends were cut back, 0 bases at V and 1 base at J, with 10 bases in the middle. Germline values: CDR1 SGHNT, CDR2 YYREEE (reference sequence). The DNA of the CDR3 is TGTGCCAGCAGCTTGGGACTCCAGGGGAACACTGAAGCTTTCTTT. This gives the protein CASSLGLQGNTEAFF.

The chain has TRBV11-2 and TRBJ1-4; D is unclear. Per germline, CDR1 SGHAT and CDR2 FQNNGV. This CDR3 spans 15 amino acids. V lost 5 bases and J 3 bases, leaving 13 bases between the germline ends. The CDR3 bases are TGTGCCAGCAGCGCAACCCACGGTCCTAATGAAAAACTGTTTTTT. This sequence encodes CASSATHGPNEKLFF.

The V call is TRBV11-3, the J call TRBJ2-5; the D is unclear. Germline V gene data show CDR1 as SGHNT and CDR2 as YENEEA. The CDR3 spans 16 residues. Trimming took off 5 bases at V and 0 bases at J, with 16 bases between the two ends. In nucleotides, the CDR3 is TGTGCCAGCAGCGCAAGACTTCAACCATACCAAGAGACCCAGTACTTC. It encodes CASSARLQPYQETQYF.

The chain couples TRBV2 to TRBJ2-1; D ambiguous. V lost 5 bases to trimming and J lost 5 bases, with 7 bases between them. Germline-derived CDR1 and CDR2 are SNHLY and FYNNEI. The CDR3 length is 12 residues. Here the CDR3 DNA reads TGTGCCAGCAGTTACAGCCACAATGAGCAGTTCTTC. The encoded protein is CASSYSHNEQFF.

This chain uses TRBV2 with TRBJ1-2; 10 bases match TRBD1. This CDR3 is 14 amino acids long. Germline V gene data show CDR1 as SNHLY and CDR2 as FYNNEI. V shed 4 bases, J shed 5 bases, and the junction held 4 bases outside the gene matches. The CDR3 nucleotides are TGTGCCAGCAGTGGAGGACAGGGGGTTTATGGCTACACCTTC. Translated: CASSGGQGVYGYTF. Supplemented by reference TRBV2 and TRBJ1-2, the full variable domain reads EPEVTQTPSHQVTQMGQEVILRCVPISNHLYFYWYRQILGQKVEFLVSFYNNEISEKSEIFDDQFSVERPDGSNFTLKIRSTKLEDSAMYFCASSGGQGVYGYTFGSGTRLTVV.

This chain uses TRBV11-2 with TRBJ1-1, with 7 bases identical to TRBD1. The CDR3 length is 14 residues. Trimming at V came to 5 bases and at J to 8 bases, leaving 11 bases not matched to a gene. Germline CDR1 reads SGHAT; CDR2 reads FQNNGV. CDR3 nucleotides: TGTGCCAGCAGCACCAAGACAGGGCCGTCAGAAGCTTTCTTT. This gives the protein CASSTKTGPSEAFF.

A few counts support this clone. The chain recombines TRBV27 with TRBJ1-1; 7 nucleotides agree with TRBD1. The CDR3 is 13 residues long. V lost 8 bases to trimming and J lost 0 bases; unmatched junction nucleotides: 3. In germline, CDR1 is MNHEY, CDR2 SMNVEV (reference sequence). The CDR3 DNA is TGTGCCAGCCGGGACAGCATGAACACTGAAGCTTTCTTT. It translates to CASRDSMNTEAFF.

This clone was found once. The chain links TRBV7-2 to TRBJ2-4, with a possible D match to TRBD1 (6 bases). The CDR3 extends over 15 amino acids. The V and J ends lost 3 bases and 1 base respectively, with 10 bases between them. The V gene's germline CDR1 is SGHTA and CDR2 FQGNSA. The CDR3 protein is CASSFTGMAKNIQYF. The CDR3 nucleotides read TGTGCCAGCAGCTTTACAGGGATGGCCAAAAACATTCAGTACTTC.

V usage is TRBV18 and J usage is TRBJ1-2; weak D call: TRBD1 (6 bases). The CDR3 extends over 16 amino acids. Looked up from germline, CDR1 is KGHSH and CDR2 is LQKENI. V was cut by 3 bases and J by 0 bases, with 14 bases left in between. The CDR3 reads CASSPRSQGPNYGYTF. The CDR3 coding sequence is TGTGCCAGCTCACCGCGGTCTCAGGGGCCTAACTATGGCTACACCTTC.

The J gene is TRBJ2-7, the V gene TRBV5-4; 8 positions match TRBD1. Germline trimming cut 0 bases from V and 7 bases from J; bases unmatched to any gene: 9. There are 15 residues in the CDR3. Germline V lookup: CDR1 SGHNT, CDR2 YYREEE (reference sequence). CDR3 region: CASSLGDRFSLEQYF. In nucleotides, the CDR3 is TGTGCCAGCAGCTTGGGGGACAGGTTCTCCTTGGAGCAGTACTTC.

J is TRBJ1-4 and V is TRBV5-1; a possible D gene is TRBD1 (5 bases). Germline CDR1 is SGHRS and CDR2 is YFSETQ. Trimming removed 0 bases at V and 8 bases at J, with 11 bases between. The CDR3 extends over 14 amino acids. The CDR3 DNA is TGCGCCAGCAGCTTGGTGGCGGGGGGAGAAAAACTGTTTTTT. It specifies CASSLVAGGEKLFF.

This sequence joins TRBV5-1 and TRBJ2-5; 10 bases match TRBD2. Losses at the gene ends were 4 bases for V and 3 bases for J; bases not matched to a gene: 6. Germline V CDR1 and CDR2: SGHRS, YFSETQ. The CDR3 is 15 amino acids. CDR3 protein: CASSPAGGNEETQYF. The CDR3 coding sequence is TGCGCCAGCAGCCCAGCGGGGGGGAATGAAGAGACCCAGTACTTC.

V gene TRBV6-1 combines with J gene TRBJ1-2; possibly TRBD1 for D (5 bases). The V end lost 2 bases, the J end lost 7 bases, and 14 bases lay between the germline ends. Germline V gene sequence: CDR1 MNHNS, CDR2 SASEGT. The CDR3 is made up of 14 amino acids. CDR3 region: CASSEQGRVRGYTF. Written as DNA, the CDR3 is TGTGCCAGCAGTGAACAGGGTAGGGTTCGTGGCTACACCTTC.

This sequence joins TRBV5-1 and TRBJ1-2; 7 nucleotides line up with TRBD1. CDR3 length equals 14 residues. Looked up from germline, CDR1 is SGHRS and CDR2 is YFSETQ. The V gene end was trimmed by 5 bases and the J gene end by 2 bases; junction bases not matched to a gene: 6. Here the CDR3 DNA reads TGCGCCAGCAGAGGAGGACAGGCAAACTATGGCTACACCTTC. The encoded protein is CASRGGQANYGYTF.

This clone has only one observation. The V and J genes are TRBV6-5 and TRBJ1-2; 7 bases match TRBD1. This CDR3 has 16 residues. The V segment lost 3 bases and the J segment 6 bases; nucleotides outside the gene matches: 13. Looked up from germline, CDR1 is MNHEY and CDR2 is SVGAGI. In DNA form, the CDR3 reads TGTGCCAGCAGTTATGGAGCGGGGGGAGACAGGGATGGCTACACCTTC. It is translated as CASSYGAGGDRDGYTF.

The chain recombines TRBV6-5 with TRBJ2-7, with D maybe TRBD1 (6 bases). Germline CDR1 MNHEY, CDR2 SVGAGI. The CDR3 extends over 15 amino acids. The V end lost 5 bases, the J end lost 7 bases, and 21 bases lay between the germline ends. Here the CDR3 reads CASSLLDPRGFEQYF. CDR3 DNA: TGTGCCAGCAGTCTACTTGACCCAAGGGGGTTTGAGCAGTACTTC.